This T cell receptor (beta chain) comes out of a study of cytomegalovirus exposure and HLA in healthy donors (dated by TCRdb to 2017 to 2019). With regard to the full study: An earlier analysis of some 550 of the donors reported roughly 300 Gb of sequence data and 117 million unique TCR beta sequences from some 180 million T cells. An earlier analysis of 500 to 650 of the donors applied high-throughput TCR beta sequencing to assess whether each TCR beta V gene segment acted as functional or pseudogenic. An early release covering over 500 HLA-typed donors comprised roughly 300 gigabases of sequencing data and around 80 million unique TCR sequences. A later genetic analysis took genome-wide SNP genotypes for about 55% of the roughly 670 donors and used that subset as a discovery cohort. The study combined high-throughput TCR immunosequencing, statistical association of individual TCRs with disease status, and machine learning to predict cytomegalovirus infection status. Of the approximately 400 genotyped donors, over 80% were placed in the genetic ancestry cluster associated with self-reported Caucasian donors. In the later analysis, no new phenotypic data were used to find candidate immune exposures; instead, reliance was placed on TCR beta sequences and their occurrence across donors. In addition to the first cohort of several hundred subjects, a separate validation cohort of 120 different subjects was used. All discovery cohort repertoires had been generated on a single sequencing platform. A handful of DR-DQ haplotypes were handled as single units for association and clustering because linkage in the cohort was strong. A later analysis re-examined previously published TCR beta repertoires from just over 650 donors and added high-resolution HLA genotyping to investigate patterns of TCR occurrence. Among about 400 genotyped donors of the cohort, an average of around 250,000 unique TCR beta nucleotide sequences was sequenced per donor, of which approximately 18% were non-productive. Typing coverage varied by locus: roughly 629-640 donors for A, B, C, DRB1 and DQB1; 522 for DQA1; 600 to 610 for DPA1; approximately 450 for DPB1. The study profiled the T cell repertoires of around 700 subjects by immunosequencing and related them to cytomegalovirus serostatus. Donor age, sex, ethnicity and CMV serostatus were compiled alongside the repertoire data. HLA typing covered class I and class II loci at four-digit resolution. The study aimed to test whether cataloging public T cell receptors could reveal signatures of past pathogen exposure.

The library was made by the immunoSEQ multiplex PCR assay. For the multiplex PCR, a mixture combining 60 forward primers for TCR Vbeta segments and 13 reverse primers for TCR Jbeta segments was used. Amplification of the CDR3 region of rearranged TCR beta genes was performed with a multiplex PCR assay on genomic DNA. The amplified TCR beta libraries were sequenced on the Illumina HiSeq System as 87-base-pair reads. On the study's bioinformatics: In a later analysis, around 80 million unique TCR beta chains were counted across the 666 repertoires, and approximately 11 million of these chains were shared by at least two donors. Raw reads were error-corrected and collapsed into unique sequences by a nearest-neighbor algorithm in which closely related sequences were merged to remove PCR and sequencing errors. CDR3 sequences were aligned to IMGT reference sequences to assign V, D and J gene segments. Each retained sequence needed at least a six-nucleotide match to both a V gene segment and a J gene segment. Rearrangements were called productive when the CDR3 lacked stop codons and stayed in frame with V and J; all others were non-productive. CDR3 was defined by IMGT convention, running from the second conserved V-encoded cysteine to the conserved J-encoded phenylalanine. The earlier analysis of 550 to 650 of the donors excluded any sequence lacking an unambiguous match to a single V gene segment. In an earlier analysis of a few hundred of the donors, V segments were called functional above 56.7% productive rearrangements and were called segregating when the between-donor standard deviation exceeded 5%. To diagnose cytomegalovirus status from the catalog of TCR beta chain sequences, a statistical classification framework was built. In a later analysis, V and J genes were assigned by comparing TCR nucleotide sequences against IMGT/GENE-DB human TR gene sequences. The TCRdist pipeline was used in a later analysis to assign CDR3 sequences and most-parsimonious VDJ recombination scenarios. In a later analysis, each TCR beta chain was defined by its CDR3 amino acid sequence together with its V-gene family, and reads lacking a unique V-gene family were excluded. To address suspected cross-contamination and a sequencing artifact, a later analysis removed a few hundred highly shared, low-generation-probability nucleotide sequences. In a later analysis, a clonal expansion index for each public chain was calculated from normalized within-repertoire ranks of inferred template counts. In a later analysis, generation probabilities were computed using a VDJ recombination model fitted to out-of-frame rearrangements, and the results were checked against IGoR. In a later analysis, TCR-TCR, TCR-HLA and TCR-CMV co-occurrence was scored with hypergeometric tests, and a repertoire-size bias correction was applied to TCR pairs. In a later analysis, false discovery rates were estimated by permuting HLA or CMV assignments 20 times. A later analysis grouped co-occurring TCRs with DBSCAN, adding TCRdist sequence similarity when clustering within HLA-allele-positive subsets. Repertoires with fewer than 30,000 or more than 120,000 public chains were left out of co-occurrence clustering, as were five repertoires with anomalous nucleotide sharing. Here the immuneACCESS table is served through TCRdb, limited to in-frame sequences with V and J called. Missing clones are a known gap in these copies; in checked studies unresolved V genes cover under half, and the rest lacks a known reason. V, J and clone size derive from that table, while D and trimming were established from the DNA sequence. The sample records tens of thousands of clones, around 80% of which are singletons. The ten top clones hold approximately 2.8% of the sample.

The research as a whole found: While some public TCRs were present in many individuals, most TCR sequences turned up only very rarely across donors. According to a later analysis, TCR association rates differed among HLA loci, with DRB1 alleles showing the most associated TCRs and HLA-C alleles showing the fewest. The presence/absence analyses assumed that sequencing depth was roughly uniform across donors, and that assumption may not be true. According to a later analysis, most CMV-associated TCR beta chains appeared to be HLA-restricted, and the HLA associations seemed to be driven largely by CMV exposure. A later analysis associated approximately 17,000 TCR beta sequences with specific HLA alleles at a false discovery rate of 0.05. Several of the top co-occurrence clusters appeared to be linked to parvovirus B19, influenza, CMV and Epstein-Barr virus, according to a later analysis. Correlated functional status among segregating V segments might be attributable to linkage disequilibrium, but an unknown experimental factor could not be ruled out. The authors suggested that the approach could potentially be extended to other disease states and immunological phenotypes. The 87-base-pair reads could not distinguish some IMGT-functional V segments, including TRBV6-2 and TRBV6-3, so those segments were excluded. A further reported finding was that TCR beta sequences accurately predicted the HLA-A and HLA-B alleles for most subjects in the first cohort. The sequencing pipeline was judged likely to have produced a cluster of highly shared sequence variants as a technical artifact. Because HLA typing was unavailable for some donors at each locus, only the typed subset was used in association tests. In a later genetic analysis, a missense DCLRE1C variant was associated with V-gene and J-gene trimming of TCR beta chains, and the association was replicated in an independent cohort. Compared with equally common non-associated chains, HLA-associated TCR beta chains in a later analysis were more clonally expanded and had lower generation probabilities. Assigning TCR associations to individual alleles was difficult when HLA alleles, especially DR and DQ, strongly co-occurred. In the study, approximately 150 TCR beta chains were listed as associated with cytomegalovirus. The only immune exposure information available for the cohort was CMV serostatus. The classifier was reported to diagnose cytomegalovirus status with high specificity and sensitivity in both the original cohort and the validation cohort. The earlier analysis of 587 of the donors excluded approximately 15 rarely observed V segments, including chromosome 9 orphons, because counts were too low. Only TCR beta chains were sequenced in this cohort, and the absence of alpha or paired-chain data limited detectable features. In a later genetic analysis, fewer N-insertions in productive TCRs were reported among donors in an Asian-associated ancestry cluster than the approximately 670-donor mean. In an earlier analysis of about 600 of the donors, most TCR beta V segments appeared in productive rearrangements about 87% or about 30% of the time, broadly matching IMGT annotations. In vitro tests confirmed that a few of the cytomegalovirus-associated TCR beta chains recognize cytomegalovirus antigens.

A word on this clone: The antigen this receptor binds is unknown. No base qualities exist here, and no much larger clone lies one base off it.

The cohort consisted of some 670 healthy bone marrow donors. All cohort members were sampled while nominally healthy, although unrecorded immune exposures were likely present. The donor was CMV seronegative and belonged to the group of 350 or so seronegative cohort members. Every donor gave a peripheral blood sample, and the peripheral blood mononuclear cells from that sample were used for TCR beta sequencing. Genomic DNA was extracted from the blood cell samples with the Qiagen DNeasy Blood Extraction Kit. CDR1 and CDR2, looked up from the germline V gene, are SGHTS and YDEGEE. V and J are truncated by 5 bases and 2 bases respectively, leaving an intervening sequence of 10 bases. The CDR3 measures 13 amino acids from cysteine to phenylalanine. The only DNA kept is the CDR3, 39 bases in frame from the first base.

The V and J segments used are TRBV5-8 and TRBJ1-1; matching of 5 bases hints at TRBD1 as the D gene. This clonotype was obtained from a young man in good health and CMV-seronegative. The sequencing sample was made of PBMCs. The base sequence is TGTGCCAGCAGGTGGGGGGTAAACACTGAAGCTTTCTTT. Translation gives CASRWGVNTEAFF.